This entry is about one TCR beta chain. Its target is unknown. Cells were stimulated with CMV-infected fibroblast lysates at approximately 10 ug/mL. CD40L/CD69 double-negative CD45RO-high memory CD4+ T cells were collected. The data originate from a study of persistence of HIV-infected CD4 T cells. Study as a whole: The sample holds CD4+ T cells responsive to CMV or HIV-1 Gag. General observations from the study: Antigen-responding cells were enriched for degenerate expanded CDR3beta sequences. Proviral oligoclonality tracked with TCR oligoclonality within the same sorted cells.

The V end was cut by 4 bases, the J end by 12 bases, with 11 bases between. Germline CDR1 reads LNHNV; CDR2 reads YYDKDF (reference sequence). The CDR3 contains 11 residues. Sequencing used immunoSEQ version 4 in survey mode. Data came from immunoSEQ multiplex PCR; TCRdb stores just in-frame clones and leaves some out. The sample comprises around 28,000 clones, around 80% of which are singletons, and 4% to 5% rests with the top ten. The clonotype was recovered from an adult man with HIV who was CMV-seropositive. The sample was CD4+ T cells sorted from PBMCs after roughly 20-hour stimulation, taken from a patient who received antiretroviral therapy. V and J are TRBV15 and TRBJ2-3, with D possibly matching TRBD2 (6 bases). The CDR3 region has the DNA TGTGCCACCAGCATACGGGACTTTCAGTATTTT. It is translated as CATSIRDFQYF.